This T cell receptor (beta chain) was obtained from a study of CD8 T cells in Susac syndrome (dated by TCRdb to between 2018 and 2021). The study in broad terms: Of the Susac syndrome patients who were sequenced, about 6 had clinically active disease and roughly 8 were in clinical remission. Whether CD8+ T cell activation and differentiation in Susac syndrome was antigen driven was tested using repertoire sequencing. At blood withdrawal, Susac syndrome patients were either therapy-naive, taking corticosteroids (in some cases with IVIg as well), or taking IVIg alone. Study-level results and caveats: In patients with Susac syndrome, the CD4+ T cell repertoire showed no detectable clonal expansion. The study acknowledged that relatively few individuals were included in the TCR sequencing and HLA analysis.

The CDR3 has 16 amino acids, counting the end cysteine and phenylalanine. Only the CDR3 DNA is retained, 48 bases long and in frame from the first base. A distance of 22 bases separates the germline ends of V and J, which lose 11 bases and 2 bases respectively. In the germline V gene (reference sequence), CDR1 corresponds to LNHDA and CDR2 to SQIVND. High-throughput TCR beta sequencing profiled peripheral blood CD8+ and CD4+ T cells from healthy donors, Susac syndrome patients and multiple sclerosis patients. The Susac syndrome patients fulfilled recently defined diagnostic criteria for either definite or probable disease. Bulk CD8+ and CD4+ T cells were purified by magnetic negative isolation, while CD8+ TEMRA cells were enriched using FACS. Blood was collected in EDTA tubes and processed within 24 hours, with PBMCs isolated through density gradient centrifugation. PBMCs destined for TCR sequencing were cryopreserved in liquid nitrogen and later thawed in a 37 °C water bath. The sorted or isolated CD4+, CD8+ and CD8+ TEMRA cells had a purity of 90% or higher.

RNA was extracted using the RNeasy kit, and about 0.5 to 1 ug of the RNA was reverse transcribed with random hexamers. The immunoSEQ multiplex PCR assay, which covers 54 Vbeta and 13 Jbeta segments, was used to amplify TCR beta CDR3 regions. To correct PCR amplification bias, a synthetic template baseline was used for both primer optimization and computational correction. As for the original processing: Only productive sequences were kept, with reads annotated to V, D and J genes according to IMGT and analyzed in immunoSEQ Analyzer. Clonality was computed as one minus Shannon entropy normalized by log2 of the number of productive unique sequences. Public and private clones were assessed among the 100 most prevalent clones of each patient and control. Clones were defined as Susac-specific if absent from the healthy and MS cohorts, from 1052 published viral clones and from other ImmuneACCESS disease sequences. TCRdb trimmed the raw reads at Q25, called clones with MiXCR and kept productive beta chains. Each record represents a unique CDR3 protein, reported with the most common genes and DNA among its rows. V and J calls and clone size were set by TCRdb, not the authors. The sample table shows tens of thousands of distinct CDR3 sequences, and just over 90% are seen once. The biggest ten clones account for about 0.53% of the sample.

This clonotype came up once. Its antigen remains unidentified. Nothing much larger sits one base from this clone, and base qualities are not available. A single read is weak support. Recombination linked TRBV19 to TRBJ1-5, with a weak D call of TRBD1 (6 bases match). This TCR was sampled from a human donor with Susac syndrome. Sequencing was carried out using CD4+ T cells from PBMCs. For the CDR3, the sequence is CAADRGGLGGNQPQHF. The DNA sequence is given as TGTGCCGCCGACCGAGGGGGGTTAGGAGGCAATCAGCCCCAGCATTTT.